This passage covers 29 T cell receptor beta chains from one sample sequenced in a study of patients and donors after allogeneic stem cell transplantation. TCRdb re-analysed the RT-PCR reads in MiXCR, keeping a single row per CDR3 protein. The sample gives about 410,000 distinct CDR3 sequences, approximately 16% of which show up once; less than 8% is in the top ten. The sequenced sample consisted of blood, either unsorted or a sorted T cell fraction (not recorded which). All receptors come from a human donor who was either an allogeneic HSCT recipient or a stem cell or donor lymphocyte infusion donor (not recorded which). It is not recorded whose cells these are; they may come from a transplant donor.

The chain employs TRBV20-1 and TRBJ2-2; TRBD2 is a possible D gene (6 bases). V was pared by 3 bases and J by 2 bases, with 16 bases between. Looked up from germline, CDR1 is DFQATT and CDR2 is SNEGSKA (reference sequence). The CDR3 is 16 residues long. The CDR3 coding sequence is TGCAGTGCTAGCCCCGGCGGGGCGGGAAACACCGGGGAGCTGTTTTTT. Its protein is CSASPGGAGNTGELFF.

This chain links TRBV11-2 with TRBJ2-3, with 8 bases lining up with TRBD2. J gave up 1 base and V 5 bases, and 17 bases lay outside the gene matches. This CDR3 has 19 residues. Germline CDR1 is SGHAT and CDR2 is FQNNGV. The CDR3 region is CASSLRVLAGRRGTDTQYF. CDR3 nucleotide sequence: TGTGCCAGCAGCCTAAGGGTTCTAGCGGGTCGCCGGGGCACAGATACGCAGTATTTT. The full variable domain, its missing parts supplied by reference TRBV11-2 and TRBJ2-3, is EAGVAQSPRYKIIEKRQSVAFWCNPISGHATLYWYQQILGQGPKLLIQFQNNGVVDDSQLPKDRFSAERLKGVDSTLKIQPAKLEDSAVYLCASSLRVLAGRRGTDTQYFGPGTRLTVL.

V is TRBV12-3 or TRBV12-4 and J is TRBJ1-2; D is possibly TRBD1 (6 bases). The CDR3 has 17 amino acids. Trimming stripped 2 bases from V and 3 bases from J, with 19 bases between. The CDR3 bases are TGTGCCAGCAGTTTAAGGCTATGGGCCGGGGGCGACTATGGCTACACCTTC. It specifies CASSLRLWAGGDYGYTF.

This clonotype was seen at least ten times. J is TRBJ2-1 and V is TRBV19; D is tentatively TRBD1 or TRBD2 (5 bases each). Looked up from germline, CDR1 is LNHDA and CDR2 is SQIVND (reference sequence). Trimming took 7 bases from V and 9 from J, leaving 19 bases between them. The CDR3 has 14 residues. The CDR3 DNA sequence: TGTGCCAGTACCAAGGACACCGTAGAGGGTGAGCAGTTCTTC. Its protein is CASTKDTVEGEQFF. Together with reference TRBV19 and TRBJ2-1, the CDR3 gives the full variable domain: DGGITQSPKYLFRKEGQNVTLSCEQNLNHDAMYWYRQDPGQGLRLIYYSQIVNDFQKGDIAEGYSVSREKKESFPLTVTSAQKNPTAFYLCASTKDTVEGEQFFGPGTRLTVL.

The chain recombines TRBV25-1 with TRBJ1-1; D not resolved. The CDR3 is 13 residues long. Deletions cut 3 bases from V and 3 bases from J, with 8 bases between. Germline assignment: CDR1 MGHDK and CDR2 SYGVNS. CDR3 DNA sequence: TGTGCCAGCAGTGAGGCGGGGTACACTGAAGCTTTCTTT. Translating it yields CASSEAGYTEAFF.

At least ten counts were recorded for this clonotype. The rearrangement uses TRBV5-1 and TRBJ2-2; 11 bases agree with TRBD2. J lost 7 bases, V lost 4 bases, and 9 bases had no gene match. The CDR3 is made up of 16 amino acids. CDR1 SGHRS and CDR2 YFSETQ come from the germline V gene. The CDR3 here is CASSAALAGAIGELFF. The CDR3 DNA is TGCGCCAGCAGCGCTGCACTAGCGGGAGCTATCGGGGAGCTGTTTTTT. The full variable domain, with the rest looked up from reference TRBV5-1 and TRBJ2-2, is KAGVTQTPRYLIKTRGQQVTLSCSPISGHRSVSWYQQTPGQGLQFLFEYFSETQRNKGNFPGRFSGRQFSNSRSEMNVSTLELGDSALYLCASSAALAGAIGELFFGEGSRLTVL.

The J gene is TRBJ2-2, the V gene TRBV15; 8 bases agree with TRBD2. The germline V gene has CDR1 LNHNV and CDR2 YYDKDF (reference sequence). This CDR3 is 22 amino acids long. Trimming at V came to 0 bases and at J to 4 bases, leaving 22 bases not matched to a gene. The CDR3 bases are TGTGCCACCAGCAGAGATGTCCGTCTAGGGGGGGGCGAAGGACTAGCCACCGGGGAGCTGTTTTTT. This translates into CATSRDVRLGGGEGLATGELFF.

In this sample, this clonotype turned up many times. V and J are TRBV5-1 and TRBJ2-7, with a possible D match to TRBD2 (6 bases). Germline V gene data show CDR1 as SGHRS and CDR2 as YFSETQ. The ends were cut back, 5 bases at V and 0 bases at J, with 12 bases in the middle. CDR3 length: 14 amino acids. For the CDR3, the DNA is TGCGCCAGCAGAGTCGGGAGTCTCTCCTACGAGCAGTACTTC. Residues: CASRVGSLSYEQYF.

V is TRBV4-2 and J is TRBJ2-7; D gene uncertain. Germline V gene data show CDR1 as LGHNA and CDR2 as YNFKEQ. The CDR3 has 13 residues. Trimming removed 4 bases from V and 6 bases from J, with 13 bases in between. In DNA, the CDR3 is TGTGCCAGCAGCCCCCTTCGGAGTGTCGAGCAGTACTTC. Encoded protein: CASSPLRSVEQYF.

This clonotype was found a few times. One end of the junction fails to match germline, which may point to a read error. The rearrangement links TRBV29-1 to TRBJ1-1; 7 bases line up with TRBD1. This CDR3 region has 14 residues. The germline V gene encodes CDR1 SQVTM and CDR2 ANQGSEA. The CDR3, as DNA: TGCAGCGTGAAGGGGGCTGGGGTGAACACTGAAGCCTTCTTT. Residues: CSVKGAGVNTEAFF.

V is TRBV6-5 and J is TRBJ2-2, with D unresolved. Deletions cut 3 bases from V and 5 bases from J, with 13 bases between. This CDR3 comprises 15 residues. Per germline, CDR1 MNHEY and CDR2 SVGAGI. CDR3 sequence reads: CASSYEPGQTGELFF. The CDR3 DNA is TGTGCCAGCAGTTATGAGCCCGGGCAAACCGGGGAGCTGTTTTTT.

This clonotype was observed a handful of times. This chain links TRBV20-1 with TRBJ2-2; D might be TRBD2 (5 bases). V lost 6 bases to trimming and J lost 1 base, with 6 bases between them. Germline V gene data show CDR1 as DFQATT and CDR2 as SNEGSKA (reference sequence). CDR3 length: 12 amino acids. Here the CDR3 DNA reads TGCAGTGCCGAGGGGAACACCGGGGAGCTGTTTTTT. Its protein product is CSAEGNTGELFF.

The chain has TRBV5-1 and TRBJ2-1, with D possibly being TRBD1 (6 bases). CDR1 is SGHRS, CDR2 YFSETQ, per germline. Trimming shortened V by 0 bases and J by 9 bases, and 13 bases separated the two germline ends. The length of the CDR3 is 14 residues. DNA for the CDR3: TGCGCCAGCAGCTTGGCGCTACTAGGGGGTGAGCAGTTCTTC. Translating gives CASSLALLGGEQFF.

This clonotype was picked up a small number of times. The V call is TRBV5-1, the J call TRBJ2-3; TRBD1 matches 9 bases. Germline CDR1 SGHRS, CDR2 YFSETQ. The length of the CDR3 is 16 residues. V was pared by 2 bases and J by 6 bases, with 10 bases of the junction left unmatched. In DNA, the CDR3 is TGCGCCAGCAGCTTCCGACACAGGGGGCTTAGCGATACGCAGTATTTT. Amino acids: CASSFRHRGLSDTQYF.

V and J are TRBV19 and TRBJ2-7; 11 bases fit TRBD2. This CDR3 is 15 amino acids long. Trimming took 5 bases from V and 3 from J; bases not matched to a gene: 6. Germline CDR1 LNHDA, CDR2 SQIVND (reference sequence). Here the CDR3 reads CASSLSGGAYYEQYF. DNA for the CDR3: TGTGCCAGTAGTCTTAGCGGGGGGGCCTACTACGAGCAGTACTTC.

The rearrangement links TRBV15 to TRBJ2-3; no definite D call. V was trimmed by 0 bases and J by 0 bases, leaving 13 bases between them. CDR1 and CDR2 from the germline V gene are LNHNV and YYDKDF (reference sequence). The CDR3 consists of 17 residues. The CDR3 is CATSRDPLGTSTDTQYF. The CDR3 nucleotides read TGTGCCACCAGCAGAGATCCCCTGGGTACTAGCACAGATACGCAGTATTTT.

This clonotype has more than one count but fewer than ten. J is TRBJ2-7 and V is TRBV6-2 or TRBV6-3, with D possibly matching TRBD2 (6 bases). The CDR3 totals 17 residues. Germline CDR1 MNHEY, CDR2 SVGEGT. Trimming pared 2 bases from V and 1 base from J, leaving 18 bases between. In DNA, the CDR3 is TGTGCCAGCAGTTACCCGACCACGCGGGGAAAATCCTACGAGCAGTACTTC. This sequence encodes CASSYPTTRGKSYEQYF.

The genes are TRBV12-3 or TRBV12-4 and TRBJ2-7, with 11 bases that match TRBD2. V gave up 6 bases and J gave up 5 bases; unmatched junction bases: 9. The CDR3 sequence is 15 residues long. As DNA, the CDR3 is TGTGCCAGCAGGCCTAATACTAGCGGGAGAGACGAGCAGTACTTC. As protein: CASRPNTSGRDEQYF.

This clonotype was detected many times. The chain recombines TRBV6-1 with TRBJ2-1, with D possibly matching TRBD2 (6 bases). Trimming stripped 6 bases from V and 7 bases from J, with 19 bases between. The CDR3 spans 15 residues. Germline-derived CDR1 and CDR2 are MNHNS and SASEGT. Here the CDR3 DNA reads TGTGCCAGCAGCCTCGAACTAGCACGGAATAATGAGCAGTTCTTC. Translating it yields CASSLELARNNEQFF.

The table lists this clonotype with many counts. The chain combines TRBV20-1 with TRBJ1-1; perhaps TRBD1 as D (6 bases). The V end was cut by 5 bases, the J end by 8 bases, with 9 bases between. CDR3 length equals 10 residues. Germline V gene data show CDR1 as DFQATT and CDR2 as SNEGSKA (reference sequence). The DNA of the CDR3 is TGCAGTGCTGACGACAGGGAAGCTTTCTTT. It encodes CSADDREAFF.

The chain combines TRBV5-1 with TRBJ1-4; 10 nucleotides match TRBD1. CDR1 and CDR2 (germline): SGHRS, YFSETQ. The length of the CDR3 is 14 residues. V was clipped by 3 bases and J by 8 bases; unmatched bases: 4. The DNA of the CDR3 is TGCGCCAGCAGCTACGGACAGGGGGGGGAAAAACTGTTTTTT. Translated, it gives CASSYGQGGEKLFF.

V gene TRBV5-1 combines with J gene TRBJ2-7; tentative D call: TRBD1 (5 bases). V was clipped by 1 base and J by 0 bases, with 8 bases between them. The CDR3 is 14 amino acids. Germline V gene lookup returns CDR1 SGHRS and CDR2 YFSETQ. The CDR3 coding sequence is TGCGCCAGCAGCTTGTTGGACAACTCCTACGAGCAGTACTTC. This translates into CASSLLDNSYEQYF.

In nucleotides, the CDR3 is TGCAGCGTTGTGGGGGTGGGCGAGCAGTACTTC. It codes for CSVVGVGEQYF. This chain uses TRBV29-1 with TRBJ2-7; D may match TRBD1 or TRBD2 (5 bases each). Germline CDR1 is SQVTM and CDR2 is ANQGSEA. The CDR3 is 11 residues long. V was cut by 4 bases and J by 6 bases, with 10 bases left in between.

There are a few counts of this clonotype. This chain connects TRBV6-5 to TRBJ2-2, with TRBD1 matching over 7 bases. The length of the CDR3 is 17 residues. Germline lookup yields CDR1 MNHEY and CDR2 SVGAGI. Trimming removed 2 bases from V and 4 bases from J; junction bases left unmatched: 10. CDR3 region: CASSYGTAPIGTGELFF. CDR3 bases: TGTGCCAGCAGTTACGGGACAGCCCCAATCGGCACCGGGGAGCTGTTTTTT.

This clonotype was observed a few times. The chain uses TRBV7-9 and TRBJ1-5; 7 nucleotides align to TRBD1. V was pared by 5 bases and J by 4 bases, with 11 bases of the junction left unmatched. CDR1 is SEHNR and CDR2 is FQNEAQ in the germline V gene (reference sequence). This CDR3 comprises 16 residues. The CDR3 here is CASSPDRAARNQPQHF. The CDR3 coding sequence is TGTGCCAGCAGCCCAGACAGGGCCGCGAGAAATCAGCCCCAGCATTTT.

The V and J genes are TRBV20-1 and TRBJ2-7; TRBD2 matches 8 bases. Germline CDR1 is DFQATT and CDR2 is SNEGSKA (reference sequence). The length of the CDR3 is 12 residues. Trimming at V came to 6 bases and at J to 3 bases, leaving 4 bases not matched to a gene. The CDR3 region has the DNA TGCAGTGCCCTTAGCGGGAACTACGAGCAGTACTTC. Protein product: CSALSGNYEQYF.

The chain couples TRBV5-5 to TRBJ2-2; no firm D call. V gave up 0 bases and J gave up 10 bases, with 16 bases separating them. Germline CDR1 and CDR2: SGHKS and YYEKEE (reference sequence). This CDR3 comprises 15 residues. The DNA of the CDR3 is TGTGCCAGCAGCTTGGCCGCGATTTATGGCGTGGAGCTGTTTTTT. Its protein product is CASSLAAIYGVELFF.

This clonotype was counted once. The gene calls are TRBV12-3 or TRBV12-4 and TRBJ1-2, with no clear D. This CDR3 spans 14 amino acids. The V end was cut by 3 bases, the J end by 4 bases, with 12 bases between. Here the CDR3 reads CASSFKGGSYGYTF. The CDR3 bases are TGTGCCAGCAGTTTTAAGGGAGGCTCCTATGGCTACACCTTC.

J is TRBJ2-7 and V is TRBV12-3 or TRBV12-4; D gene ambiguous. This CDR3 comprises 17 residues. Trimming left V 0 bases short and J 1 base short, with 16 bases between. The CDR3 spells CASSLAGKFRRSYEQYF. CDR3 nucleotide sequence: TGTGCCAGCAGTTTAGCGGGGAAGTTTCGACGTTCCTACGAGCAGTACTTC.